This T cell receptor beta chain emerged from a study of cytomegalovirus exposure and HLA in healthy donors. 60 Vbeta and 13 Jbeta primers were used in PCR. Using immunoSEQ multiplex PCR, the repertoire was profiled, and TCRdb retains in-frame clones only, with some absent. The table shows around 190,000 clones, with 65% to 90% occurring only once. Material for sequencing was PBMCs. This TCR was sampled from a woman aged 45-65 years in good health and CMV-seronegative.

CDR3 nucleotide sequence: TGTGCCAGTGGGACAGGGGGTACCTACAATGAGCAGTTCTTC. This translates into CASGTGGTYNEQFF. The chain combines TRBV27 with TRBJ2-1, with 11 bases aligning to TRBD1. Germline V gene lookup returns CDR1 MNHEY and CDR2 SMNVEV (reference sequence). CDR3 length: 14 amino acids. V shed 9 bases, J shed 2 bases, and the junction held 3 bases outside the gene matches.